This T cell receptor beta chain was retrieved from a study of tumor-infiltrating lymphocytes in primary liver carcinoma (dated by TCRdb to the late 2010s). Broadly, across the study: Between late 2015 and early 2016, roughly five patients in China with histopathologically diagnosed primary liver carcinoma had surgical resection. TCRbeta repertoire sequencing covered roughly 35 specimens from 5 patients: around 25 tumor regions, 5 adjacent noncancerous liver tissues and 5 peripheral blood samples. Each sample produced about 3.5 to 8 million productive TCRbeta reads, and read depth showed no significant difference between tissue types. Of the five patients (three men and two women, aged 30 to 69 years), four had hepatocellular carcinoma and one had combined HCC and intrahepatic cholangiocarcinoma. Technical replicate repertoires showed high reproducibility, with mean shared-clone rates roughly 0.88 and correlation coefficients above 0.95. Tumors of the five patients were stage T1-T3 N0M0 with maximum diameters of roughly 4.2 to 10 cm. The study combined TCRbeta repertoire sequencing, expression microarrays and whole-exome sequencing across five regions of each liver tumor, with adjacent normal tissue and blood. General conclusions and limits of the study: The study included only a few patients, and the authors note findings should be validated in a larger study. Because only the TCR beta chain was sequenced and unpaired alpha chains were not captured, true repertoire diversity is likely underestimated. Repertoire overlap was higher between tumor regions (mean around 35%) than tumor-adjacent (around 17%) or tumor-blood (approximately 15%) pairs, consistent with antigen-driven expansion. Compared with blood, tumors had a significantly larger share of the repertoire taken up by the top 250 clones (p = 0.039). Because the samples were bulk and unsorted, CD4+ and CD8+ T cell repertoires could not be compared.

The CDR3 spans 18 residues, from the cysteine through the phenylalanine. Of the read, only the CDR3 DNA is kept; its 54 bases are in frame from base 1. Taken from the germline V gene, the CDR1 and CDR2 loops are SGHRS and YFSETQ. V is shortened by 1 base, J by 6 bases, and the region joining them spans 23 bases. Starting from about 500 ng total RNA, TCRbeta-specific cDNA was produced by reverse transcription with a constant-region primer and ProtoScript II reverse transcriptase. Three nested multiplex PCR rounds, following a slightly modified ARM-PCR procedure, were used to build the TCRbeta libraries. Each of the first two PCR rounds ran for about 10 cycles using multiplex TRBV1-TRBV30 forward primers together with a Cbeta reverse primer. A final 25-cycle PCR with Deep VentR polymerase added sample barcodes and Illumina adapters. Before sequencing, amplicons of 200-500 bp were gel-purified using a QIAquick gel extraction kit. An Illumina HiSeq 2500 was used to sequence the TCRbeta amplicons, generating 250-bp paired-end reads. The study's processing was this. Reads were quality-trimmed with Trimmomatic v0.33, and paired reads were merged with FLASH v1.2.11 to recover full CDR3 sequences. MiGEC v1.2.1b assigned V, D and J germline segments to the rearranged TCRbeta sequences. Clonotype statistics and Shannon-Wiener diversity indices were computed with VDJtools v1.0.0. To reduce sampling bias, subsequent analyses other than the diversity analysis used only the 250 most abundant clonotypes in each sample. TCRdb passed the public sequencing reads through fastp at Q25 and MiXCR, retaining productive beta sequences. Under each unique CDR3 protein, matching rows form one entry showing the most common genes and DNA. The V and J calls, along with clone size, are taken from TCRdb and not from the paper's own processing. This sample gives fewer than 350,000 distinct CDR3 sequences in total; 65% of them show up just once. 9% of the sample lies in the top ten.

RNA from unsorted whole blood was extracted with TRIzol reagent, and germline DNA was obtained with the DNeasy Blood & Tissue kit. Patients had chronic HBV infection and were treatment-naive at sampling. Before surgery, approximately 3.8 milliliters of peripheral blood were drawn into K2EDTA tubes. Worth noting for this clonotype: Its recognized antigen is unknown. A much larger clone is a single base away; this may be a read error.

This chain is built from TRBV5-1 and TRBJ2-1; the D gene is possibly TRBD1 or TRBD2, each agreeing over 5 bases. The receptor's source is a man aged 35 to 55 with primary liver carcinoma and hepatitis B virus infection. The source material was peripheral blood. The CDR3 here reads CASSLLGMGDWRGNEQFF. The DNA is TGCGCCAGCAGCTTGCTCGGGATGGGGGATTGGCGTGGCAATGAGCAGTTCTTC.